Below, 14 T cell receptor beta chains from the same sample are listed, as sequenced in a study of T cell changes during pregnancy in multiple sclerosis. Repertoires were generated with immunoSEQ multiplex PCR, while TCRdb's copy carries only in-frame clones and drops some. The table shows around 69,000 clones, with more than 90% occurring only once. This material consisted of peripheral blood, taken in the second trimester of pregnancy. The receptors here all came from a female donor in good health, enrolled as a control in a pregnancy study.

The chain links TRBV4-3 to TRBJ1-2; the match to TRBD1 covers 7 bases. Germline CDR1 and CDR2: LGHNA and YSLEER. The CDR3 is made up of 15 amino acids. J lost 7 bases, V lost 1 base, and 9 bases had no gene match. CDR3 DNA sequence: TGCGCCAGCAGCCAAGCCCCAGGGGGAGGAGGTGGCTACACCTTC. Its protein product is CASSQAPGGGGGYTF.

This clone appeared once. As DNA, the CDR3 is TGTGCCAGCAGCGTCGACAGGTTCTCTGGAAACACCATATATTTT. Encoded protein: CASSVDRFSGNTIYF. The V call is TRBV9, the J call TRBJ1-3; D is perhaps TRBD1 (6 bases). This CDR3 contains 15 residues. V was trimmed by 2 bases and J by 0 bases, leaving 9 bases between them. Germline CDR1 reads SGDLS; CDR2 reads YYNGEE. Filled out from reference TRBV9 and TRBJ1-3, the complete variable domain reads DSGVTQTPKHLITATGQRVTLRCSPRSGDLSVYWYQQSLDQGLQFLIQYYNGEERAKGNILERFSAQQFPDLHSELNLSSLELGDSALYFCASSVDRFSGNTIYFGEGSWLTVV.

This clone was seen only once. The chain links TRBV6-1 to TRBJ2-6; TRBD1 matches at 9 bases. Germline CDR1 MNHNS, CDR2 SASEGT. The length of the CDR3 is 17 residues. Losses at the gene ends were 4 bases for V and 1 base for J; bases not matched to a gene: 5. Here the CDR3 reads CASSVGTGRSGANVLTF. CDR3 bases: TGTGCCAGCAGTGTAGGGACAGGGAGGTCTGGGGCCAACGTCCTGACTTTC.

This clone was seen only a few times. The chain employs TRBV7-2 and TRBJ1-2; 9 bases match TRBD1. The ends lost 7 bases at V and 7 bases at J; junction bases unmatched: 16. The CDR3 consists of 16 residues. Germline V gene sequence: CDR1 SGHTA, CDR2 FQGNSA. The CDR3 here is CASTKGGTGRILGYTF. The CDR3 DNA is TGTGCCAGCACCAAAGGCGGGACAGGGCGGATTCTTGGCTACACCTTC. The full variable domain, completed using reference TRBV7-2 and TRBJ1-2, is GAGVSQSPSNKVTEKGKDVELRCDPISGHTALYWYRQSLGQGLEFLIYFQGNSAPDKSGLPSDRFSAERTGGSVSTLTIQRTQQEDSAVYLCASTKGGTGRILGYTFGSGTRLTVV.

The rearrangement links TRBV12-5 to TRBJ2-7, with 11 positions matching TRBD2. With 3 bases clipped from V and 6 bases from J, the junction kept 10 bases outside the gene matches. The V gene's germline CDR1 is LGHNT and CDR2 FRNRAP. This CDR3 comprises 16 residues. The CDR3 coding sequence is TGTGCTAGTGGTTTTAGGCTAGCGGGGGGCCTTAGCGAGCAGTACTTC. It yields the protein CASGFRLAGGLSEQYF.

The CDR3 coding sequence is TGCGCCAGCAGCTCGCTCGGCGGGGGATCAGATACGCAGTATTTT. This encodes CASSSLGGGSDTQYF. The rearrangement links TRBV5-1 to TRBJ2-3; 7 positions match TRBD2. CDR3 size: 15 residues. V shed 3 bases, J shed 4 bases, and the junction held 8 bases outside the gene matches. Germline CDR1 is SGHRS and CDR2 is YFSETQ.

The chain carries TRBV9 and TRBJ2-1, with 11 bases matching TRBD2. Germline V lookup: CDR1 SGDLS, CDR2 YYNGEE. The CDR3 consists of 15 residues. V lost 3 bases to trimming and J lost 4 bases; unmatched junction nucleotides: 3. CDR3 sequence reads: CASSAGLAAYNEQFF. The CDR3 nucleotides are TGTGCCAGCAGCGCGGGACTAGCGGCTTACAATGAGCAGTTCTTC.

The CDR3 DNA follows: TGCGCCAGCAGCCAAGATTTAGTCTATGGCTACACCTTC. Residues: CASSQDLVYGYTF. The gene calls are TRBV4-1 and TRBJ1-2, with unresolved D. Trimming removed 0 bases at V and 4 bases at J, with 6 bases between. This CDR3 spans 13 amino acids. Germline-derived CDR1 and CDR2 are MGHRA and YSYEKL.

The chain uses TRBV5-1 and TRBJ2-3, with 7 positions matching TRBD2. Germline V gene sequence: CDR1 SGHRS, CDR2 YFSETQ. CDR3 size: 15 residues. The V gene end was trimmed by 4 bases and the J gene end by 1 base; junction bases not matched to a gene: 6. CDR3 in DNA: TGCGCCAGCAGCCTGCCCAGCGGGGGCACAGATACGCAGTATTTT. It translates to CASSLPSGGTDTQYF.

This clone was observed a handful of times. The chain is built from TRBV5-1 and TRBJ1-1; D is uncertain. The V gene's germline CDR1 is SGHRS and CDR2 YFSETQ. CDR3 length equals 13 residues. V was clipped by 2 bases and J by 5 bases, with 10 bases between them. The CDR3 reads CASSLGRTTEAFF. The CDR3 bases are TGCGCCAGCAGCTTAGGTAGGACTACTGAAGCTTTCTTT.

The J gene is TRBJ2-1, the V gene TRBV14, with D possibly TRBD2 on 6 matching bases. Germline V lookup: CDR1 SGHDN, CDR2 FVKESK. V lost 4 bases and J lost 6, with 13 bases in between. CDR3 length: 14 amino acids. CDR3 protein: CASSPRDLANEQFF. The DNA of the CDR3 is TGTGCCAGCAGCCCAAGGGACTTAGCCAATGAGCAGTTCTTC.

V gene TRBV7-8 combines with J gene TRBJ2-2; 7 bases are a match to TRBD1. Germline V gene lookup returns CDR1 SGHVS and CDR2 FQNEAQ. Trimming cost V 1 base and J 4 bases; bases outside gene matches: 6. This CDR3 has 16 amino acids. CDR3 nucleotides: TGTGCCAGCAGCTTAGAGATGCCAGGGGGCACCGGGGAGCTGTTTTTT. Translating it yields CASSLEMPGGTGELFF.

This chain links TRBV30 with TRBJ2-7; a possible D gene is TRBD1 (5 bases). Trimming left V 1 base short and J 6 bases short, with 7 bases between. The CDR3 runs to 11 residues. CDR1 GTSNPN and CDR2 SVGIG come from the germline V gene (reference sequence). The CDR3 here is CAWSGRGEQYF. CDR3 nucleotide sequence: TGTGCCTGGAGTGGAAGGGGCGAGCAGTACTTC.

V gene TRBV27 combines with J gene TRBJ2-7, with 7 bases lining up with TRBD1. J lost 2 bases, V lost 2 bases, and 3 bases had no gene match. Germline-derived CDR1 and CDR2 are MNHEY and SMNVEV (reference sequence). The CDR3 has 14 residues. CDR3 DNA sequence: TGTGCCAGCAGTTTACTACAGGGGACCTACGAGCAGTACTTC. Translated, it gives CASSLLQGTYEQYF.